This T cell receptor (beta chain) was sequenced for a study of shared clonotypes between healthy human individuals. The V gene's germline CDR1 is GTSNPN and CDR2 SVGIG (reference sequence). V was shortened by 0 bases and J by 4 bases, with 7 bases between the two germline ends. This CDR3 region has 12 residues. The method was immunoSEQ multiplex PCR; TCRdb's version includes in-frame clones alone and lacks a portion of them. The data show more than 550,000 clones, less than 95% seen once. Sequenced input: memory CD8+ T cells from PBMCs. Subset specified: CD45RO+ cells pooled with CCR7-negative TemRA cells. The J gene is TRBJ2-7, the V gene TRBV30; no clear D gene. The sequence derives from a man between 18 and 29 years old in good health. Some clones in this sample may be carry-over from other donors' samples. In DNA, the CDR3 is TGTGCCTGGAGTGTACAAGGTTACGAGCAGTACTTC. This sequence encodes CAWSVQGYEQYF.